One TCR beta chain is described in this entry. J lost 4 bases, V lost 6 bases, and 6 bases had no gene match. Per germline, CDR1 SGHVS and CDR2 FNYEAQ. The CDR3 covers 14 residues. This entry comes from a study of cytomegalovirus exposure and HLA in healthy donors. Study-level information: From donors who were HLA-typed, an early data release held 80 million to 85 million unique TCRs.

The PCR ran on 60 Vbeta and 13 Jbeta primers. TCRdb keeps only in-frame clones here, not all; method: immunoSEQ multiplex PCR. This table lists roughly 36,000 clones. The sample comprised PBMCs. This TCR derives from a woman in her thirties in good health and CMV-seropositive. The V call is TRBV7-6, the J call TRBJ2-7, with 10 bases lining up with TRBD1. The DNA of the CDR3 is TGTGCCAGCAGTCGGACAGGGGGAAATTACGAGCAGTACTTC. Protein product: CASSRTGGNYEQYF.